Included here is one T cell receptor beta chain sequence, with context. Its antigen is as yet unknown. Libraries were prepared by immunoSEQ multiplex PCR; TCRdb keeps only in-frame clonotypes and omits some of them. This table has about a million clones, 76% appearing once. The data were taken from a study of shared clonotypes between healthy human individuals. Regarding the study as a whole: Some clonotypes were shared by all four sorted-subset donors, while others were not shared. The non-shared ones had lower generation probabilities than the shared ones. On the whole, naive subsets had larger estimated richness than memory subsets had.

The TCR was taken from a young man in good health. Material for sequencing was memory CD4+ T cells sorted from blood. Described subset: CD45RA-negative fraction.

CDR3 DNA sequence: TGCGCCAGCAGCCCGCACGCCATAGAGACCCAGTACTTC. It translates to CASSPHAIETQYF. The chain has TRBV4-1 and TRBJ2-5; no definite D call. The V end lost 4 bases, the J end lost 4 bases, and 10 bases lay between the germline ends. The CDR3 is 13 residues long. CDR1 is MGHRA, CDR2 YSYEKL, per germline.